Listed below are T cell receptor beta chains from one sample, sequenced in a study of a mutant IDH1 vaccine in newly diagnosed glioma. Their specific antigens are unknown. Produced via immunoSEQ multiplex PCR; TCRdb's table is partial and in-frame only. The sample consists of over 50,000 clones, over 75% of them appearing once. This specimen consisted of PBMCs, obtained from a glioma patient whose treatment included an IDH1 peptide vaccine. The receptor source for this set is a woman aged 40 to 49 with glioma. Some clones in this sample may be carry-over from other donors' samples. The CDR3 runs from the conserved cysteine through the conserved F or W.

CDR3 length: 16; J gene: TRBJ1-1; V gene: TRBV15; CDR3 protein: CATSRGKGGSIGEAFF
CDR3 length: 17; J gene: TRBJ1-3; V gene: TRBV4-2; CDR3 protein: CASSQGRRRSSGNTIYF
CDR3 length: 15; J gene: TRBJ1-5; V gene: TRBV10-3; CDR3 protein: CAISDRGSRGQPQHF
CDR3 length: 14; J gene: TRBJ1-1; V gene: TRBV21-1; CDR3 protein: CASSKGRKNTEAFF
CDR3 length: 16; J gene: TRBJ1-2; V gene: TRBV9; CDR3 protein: CASSAAAGQGVSGYTF
CDR3 length: 14; J gene: TRBJ2-3; V gene: TRBV30; CDR3 protein: CAWSFKASTDTQYF
CDR3 length: 14; J gene: TRBJ1-2; V gene: TRBV5-6; CDR3 protein: CASARWGPDYGYTF
CDR3 length: 13; J gene: TRBJ1-5; V gene: TRBV30; CDR3 protein: CAWSNSYNQPQHF
CDR3 length: 14; J gene: TRBJ1-6; V gene: TRBV11-1; CDR3 protein: CATSPRTDNSPLHF
CDR3 length: 16; J gene: TRBJ2-1; V gene: TRBV5-1; CDR3 protein: CASSLDRVSGYNEQFF
CDR3 length: 15; J gene: TRBJ1-1; V gene: TRBV2; CDR3 protein: CASSSDTGIHTEAFF
CDR3 length: 13; J gene: TRBJ1-1; V gene: TRBV30; CDR3 protein: CAWSVDRNTEAFF
CDR3 length: 13; J gene: TRBJ2-7; V gene: TRBV2; CDR3 protein: CASTGSIAYEQYF
CDR3 length: 12; J gene: TRBJ1-2; V gene: TRBV19; CDR3 protein: CASSETYYGYTF
CDR3 length: 14; J gene: TRBJ1-1; V gene: TRBV2; CDR3 protein: CASRGTGGGTEAFF
CDR3 length: 15; J gene: TRBJ2-4; V gene: TRBV5-6; CDR3 protein: CASSFPRGNKNIQYF
CDR3 length: 17; J gene: TRBJ2-7; V gene: TRBV18; CDR3 protein: CASSPVRSGVSPYEQYF
CDR3 length: 13; J gene: TRBJ1-5; V gene: TRBV19; CDR3 protein: CASTDRGNQPQHF
CDR3 length: 14; J gene: TRBJ2-2; V gene: TRBV19; CDR3 protein: CASSISRRQGDLFF
CDR3 length: 18; J gene: TRBJ2-6; V gene: TRBV19; CDR3 protein: CATTPFGTVYSGANVLTF
CDR3 length: 15; J gene: TRBJ2-3; V gene: TRBV30; CDR3 protein: CAWTKHRGVADTQYF
CDR3 length: 15; J gene: TRBJ2-5; V gene: TRBV5-1; CDR3 protein: CASSSSGGQQETQYF
CDR3 length: 12; J gene: TRBJ2-7; V gene: TRBV6-6; CDR3 protein: CASRLQSFEQYF
CDR3 length: 13; J gene: TRBJ2-5; V gene: TRBV5-5; CDR3 protein: CASSFFLSRTQYF
CDR3 length: 15; J gene: TRBJ1-3; V gene: TRBV6-5; CDR3 protein: CASSYSEGSGNTIYF
CDR3 length: 15; J gene: TRBJ2-5; V gene: TRBV7-8; CDR3 protein: CASSLDTLGQETQYF
CDR3 length: 14; J gene: TRBJ2-7; V gene: TRBV6-1; CDR3 protein: CASSLDRASYEQYF
CDR3 length: 15; J gene: TRBJ1-6; V gene: TRBV11-2; CDR3 protein: CASSSPGTVNSPLHF
CDR3 length: 15; J gene: TRBJ2-2; V gene: TRBV7-2; CDR3 protein: CASRQTSGGTGELFF
CDR3 length: 14; J gene: TRBJ1-2; V gene: TRBV5-1; CDR3 protein: CASSKQGPNYGYTF
CDR3 length: 14; J gene: TRBJ2-7; V gene: TRBV7-7; CDR3 protein: CASSLTDSSYEQYF
CDR3 length: 12; J gene: TRBJ2-7; V gene: TRBV29-1; CDR3 protein: CSVAESAYEQYF
CDR3 length: 14; J gene: TRBJ1-1; V gene: TRBV5-6; CDR3 protein: CASSDVSGATEAFF
CDR3 length: 15; J gene: TRBJ1-5; V gene: TRBV6-6; CDR3 protein: CASSYGTGANQPQHF
CDR3 length: 14; J gene: TRBJ2-7; V gene: TRBV5-1; CDR3 protein: CASSYAGQLYEQYF
CDR3 length: 16; J gene: TRBJ1-1; V gene: TRBV19; CDR3 protein: CASSIPTGGLDTEAFF
CDR3 length: 15; J gene: TRBJ1-2; V gene: TRBV5-6; CDR3 protein: CASSLSERANYGYTF
CDR3 length: 14; J gene: TRBJ1-2; V gene: TRBV29-1; CDR3 protein: CSVDPQGDHYGYTF
CDR3 length: 15; J gene: TRBJ1-1; V gene: TRBV6-1; CDR3 protein: CASSALSGGNTEAFF
CDR3 length: 15; J gene: TRBJ1-3; V gene: TRBV14; CDR3 protein: CASSYGHLSGNTIYF
CDR3 length: 15; J gene: TRBJ1-3; V gene: TRBV13; CDR3 protein: CASSVRTDSGNTIYF
CDR3 length: 13; J gene: TRBJ1-4; V gene: TRBV2; CDR3 protein: CASKPGGNEKLFF
CDR3 length: 15; J gene: TRBJ1-1; V gene: TRBV9; CDR3 protein: CASSVGWTVNTEAFF